This T cell receptor (beta chain) was observed in a study of CD8 T cells in ankylosing spondylitis. This clonotype has a count of ten or more. Its antigen is unidentified. The CDR3 sequence is 14 residues long. Looked up from germline, CDR1 is MNHEY and CDR2 is SVGEGT. The germline V and J ends were trimmed by 5 bases and 3 bases, with 14 bases remaining between them. One entry per CDR3 protein results from TCRdb running MiXCR on the 5' RACE reads. The sample holds fewer than 550,000 distinct CDR3 sequences; approximately 5% are singletons and the top ten take under 4.5%. Study-wide results and limits: For ankylosing spondylitis blood, a TCR beta motif of about eight highly homologous variants appeared characteristic.

The sequencing sample was made of blood, either unsorted or a sorted T cell fraction (not recorded which). The V and J genes are TRBV6-2 or TRBV6-3 and TRBJ2-7; D remains unclear. The origin of this receptor is a male donor with ankylosing spondylitis. The CDR3 protein is CASSRSQVFYEQYF. In nucleotides, the CDR3 is TGTGCCAGCAGTCGAAGTCAGGTGTTCTACGAGCAGTACTTC.